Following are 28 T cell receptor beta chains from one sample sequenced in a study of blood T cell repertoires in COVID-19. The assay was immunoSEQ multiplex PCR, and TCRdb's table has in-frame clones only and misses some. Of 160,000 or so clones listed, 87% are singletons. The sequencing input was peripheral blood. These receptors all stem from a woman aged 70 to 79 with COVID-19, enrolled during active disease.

CDR3 residues: CASSQAGGLFF. In nucleotides, the CDR3 is TGTGCCAGCAGCCAAGCGGGGGGGCTGTTTTTT. V usage is TRBV3-1 (or the pseudogene TRBV3-2) and J usage is TRBJ1-4; weak D call: TRBD1 (5 bases). The germline CDR1 and CDR2 sequences are LGHDT and YNNKEL (reference sequence). The CDR3 is made up of 11 amino acids. Trimming took off 1 base at V and 14 bases at J, with 8 bases between the two ends.

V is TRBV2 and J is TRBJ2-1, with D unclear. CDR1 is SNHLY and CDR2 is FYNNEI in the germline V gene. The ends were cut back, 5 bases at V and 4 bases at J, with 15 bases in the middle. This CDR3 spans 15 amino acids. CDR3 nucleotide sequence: TGTGCCAGCAGTCCTACTTCGAACCCTTACAATGAGCAGTTCTTC. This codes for CASSPTSNPYNEQFF.

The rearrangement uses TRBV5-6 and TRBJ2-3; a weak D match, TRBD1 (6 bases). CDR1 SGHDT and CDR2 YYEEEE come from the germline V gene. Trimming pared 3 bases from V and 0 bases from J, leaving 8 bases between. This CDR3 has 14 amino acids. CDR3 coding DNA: TGTGCCAGCAGCTCTCAGGGGAGCACAGATACGCAGTATTTT. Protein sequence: CASSSQGSTDTQYF.

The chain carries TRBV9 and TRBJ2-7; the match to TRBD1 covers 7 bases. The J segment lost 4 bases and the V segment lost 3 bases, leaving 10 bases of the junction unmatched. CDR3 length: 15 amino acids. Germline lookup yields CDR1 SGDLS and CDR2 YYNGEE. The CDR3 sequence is CASSARTGYVYEQYF. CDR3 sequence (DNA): TGTGCCAGCAGCGCCAGGACAGGTTACGTGTACGAGCAGTACTTC.

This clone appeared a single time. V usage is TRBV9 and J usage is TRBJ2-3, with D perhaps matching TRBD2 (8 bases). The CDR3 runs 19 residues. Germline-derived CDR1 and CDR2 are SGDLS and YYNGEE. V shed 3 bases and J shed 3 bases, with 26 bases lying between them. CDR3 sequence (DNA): TGTGCCAGCAGCGCGAGAGGGGGCGCCGGGACTAGGGGAACAGATACGCAGTATTTT. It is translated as CASSARGGAGTRGTDTQYF.

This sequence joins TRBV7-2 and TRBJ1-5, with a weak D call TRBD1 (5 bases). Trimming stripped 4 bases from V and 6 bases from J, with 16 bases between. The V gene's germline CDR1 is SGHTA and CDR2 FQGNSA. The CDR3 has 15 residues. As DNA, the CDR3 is TGTGCCAGCAGCTCAGGCGGGACCCAGGGTCAGCCCCAGCATTTT. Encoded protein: CASSSGGTQGQPQHF.

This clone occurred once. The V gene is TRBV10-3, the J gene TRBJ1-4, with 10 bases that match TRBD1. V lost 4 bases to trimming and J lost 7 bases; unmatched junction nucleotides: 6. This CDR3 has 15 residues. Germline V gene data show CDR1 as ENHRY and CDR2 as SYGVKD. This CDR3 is CAISAGQGEGEKLFF. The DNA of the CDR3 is TGTGCCATCAGTGCCGGACAGGGGGAAGGTGAAAAACTGTTTTTT.

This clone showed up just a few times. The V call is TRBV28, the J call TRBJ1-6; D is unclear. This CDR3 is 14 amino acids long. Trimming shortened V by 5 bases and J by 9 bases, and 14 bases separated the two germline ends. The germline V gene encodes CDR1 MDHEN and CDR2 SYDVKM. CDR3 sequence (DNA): TGTGCCAGCAGTCCGCAGGCCGTCTTTTCACCCCTCCACTTT. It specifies CASSPQAVFSPLHF.

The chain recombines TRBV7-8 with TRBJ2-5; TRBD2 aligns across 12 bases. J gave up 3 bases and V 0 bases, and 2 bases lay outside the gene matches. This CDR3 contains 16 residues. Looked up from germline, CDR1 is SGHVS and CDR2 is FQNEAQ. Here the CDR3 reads CASSLAASGGEETQYF. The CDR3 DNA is TGTGCCAGCAGCTTAGCGGCTAGCGGGGGGGAAGAGACCCAGTACTTC.

In DNA, the CDR3 is TGTGCCAGCAGTACCTCAACCGGACAGGCGATCGGTCAGCCCCAGCATTTT. It yields the protein CASSTSTGQAIGQPQHF. This chain connects TRBV27 to TRBJ1-5; 7 bases fit TRBD1. Germline CDR1 is MNHEY and CDR2 is SMNVEV (reference sequence). This CDR3 spans 17 amino acids. The V gene end was trimmed by 5 bases and the J gene end by 6 bases; junction bases not matched to a gene: 16.

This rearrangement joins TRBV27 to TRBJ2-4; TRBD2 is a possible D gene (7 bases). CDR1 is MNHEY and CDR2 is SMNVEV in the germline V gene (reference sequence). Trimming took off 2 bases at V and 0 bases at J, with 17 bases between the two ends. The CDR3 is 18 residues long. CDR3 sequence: CASSLPANGGQAKNIQYF. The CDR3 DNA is TGTGCCAGCAGTTTACCAGCGAACGGGGGGCAAGCCAAAAACATTCAGTACTTC.

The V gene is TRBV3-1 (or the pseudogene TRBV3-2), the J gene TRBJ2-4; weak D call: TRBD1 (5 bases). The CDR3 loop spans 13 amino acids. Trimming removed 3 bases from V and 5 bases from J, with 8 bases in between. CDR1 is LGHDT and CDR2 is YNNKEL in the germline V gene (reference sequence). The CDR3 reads CASSQMGQNIQYF. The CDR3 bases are TGTGCCAGCAGCCAGATGGGGCAAAACATTCAGTACTTC.

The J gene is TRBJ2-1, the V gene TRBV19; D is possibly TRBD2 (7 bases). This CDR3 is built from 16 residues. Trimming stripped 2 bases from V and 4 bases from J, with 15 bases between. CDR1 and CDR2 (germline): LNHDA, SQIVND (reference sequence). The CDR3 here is CASSIRGGALYNEQFF. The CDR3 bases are TGTGCCAGTAGTATAAGGGGGGGGGCCCTATACAATGAGCAGTTCTTC.

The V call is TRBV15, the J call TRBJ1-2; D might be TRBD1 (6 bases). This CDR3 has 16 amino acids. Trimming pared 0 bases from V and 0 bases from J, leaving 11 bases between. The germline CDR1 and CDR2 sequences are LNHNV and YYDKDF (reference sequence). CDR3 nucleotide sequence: TGTGCCACCAGCAGAGATCGAAACAGGGCTAACTATGGCTACACCTTC. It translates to CATSRDRNRANYGYTF.

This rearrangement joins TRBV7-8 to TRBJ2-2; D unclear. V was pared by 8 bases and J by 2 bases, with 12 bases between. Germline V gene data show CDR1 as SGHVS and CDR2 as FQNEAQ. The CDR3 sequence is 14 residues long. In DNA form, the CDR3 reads TGTGCCAGCGTATGGCTCGTAAACACCGGGGAGCTGTTTTTT. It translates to CASVWLVNTGELFF.

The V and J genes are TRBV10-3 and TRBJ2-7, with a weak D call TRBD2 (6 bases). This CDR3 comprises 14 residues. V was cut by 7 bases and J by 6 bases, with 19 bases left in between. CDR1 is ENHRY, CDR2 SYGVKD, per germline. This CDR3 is CAIIEERGYGEQYF. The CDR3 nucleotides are TGTGCCATCATTGAAGAACGGGGGTATGGCGAGCAGTACTTC.

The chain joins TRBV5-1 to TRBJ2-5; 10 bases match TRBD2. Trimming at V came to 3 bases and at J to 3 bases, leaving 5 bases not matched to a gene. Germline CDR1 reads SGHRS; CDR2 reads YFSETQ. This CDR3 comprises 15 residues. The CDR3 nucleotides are TGCGCCAGCAGCTGGAGCGGGGGGGTCGAAGAGACCCAGTACTTC. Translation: CASSWSGGVEETQYF.

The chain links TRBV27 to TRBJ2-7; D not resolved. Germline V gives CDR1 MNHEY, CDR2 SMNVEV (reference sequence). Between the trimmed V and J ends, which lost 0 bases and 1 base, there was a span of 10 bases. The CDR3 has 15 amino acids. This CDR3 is CASSLSAETSYEQYF. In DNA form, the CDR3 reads TGTGCCAGCAGTTTATCCGCAGAGACTTCCTACGAGCAGTACTTC.

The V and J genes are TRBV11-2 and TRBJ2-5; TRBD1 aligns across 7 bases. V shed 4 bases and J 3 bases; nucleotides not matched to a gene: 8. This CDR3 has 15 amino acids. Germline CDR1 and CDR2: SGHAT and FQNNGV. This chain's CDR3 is CASSSGPGTEETQYF. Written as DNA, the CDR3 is TGTGCCAGCAGCTCCGGTCCCGGGACAGAAGAGACCCAGTACTTC.

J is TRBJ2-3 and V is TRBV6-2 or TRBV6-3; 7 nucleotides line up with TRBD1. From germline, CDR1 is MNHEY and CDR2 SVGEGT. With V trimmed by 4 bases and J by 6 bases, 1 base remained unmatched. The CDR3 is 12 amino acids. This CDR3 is CASSFRGDTQYF. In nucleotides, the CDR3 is TGTGCCAGCAGTTTCAGGGGGGATACGCAGTATTTT.

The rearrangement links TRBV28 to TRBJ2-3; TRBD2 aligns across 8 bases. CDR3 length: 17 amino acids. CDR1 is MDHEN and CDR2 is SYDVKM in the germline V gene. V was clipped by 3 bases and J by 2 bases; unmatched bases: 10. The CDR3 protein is CASSLGGRTSYTDTQYF. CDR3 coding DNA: TGTGCCAGCAGTTTGGGAGGCCGGACTAGCTACACAGATACGCAGTATTTT.

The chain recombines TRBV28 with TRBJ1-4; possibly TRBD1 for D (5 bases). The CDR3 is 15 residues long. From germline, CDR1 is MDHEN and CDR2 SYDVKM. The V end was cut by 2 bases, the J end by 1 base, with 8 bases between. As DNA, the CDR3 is TGTGCCAGCAGTTTAGGGGGGGAAACTAATGAAAAACTGTTTTTT. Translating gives CASSLGGETNEKLFF.

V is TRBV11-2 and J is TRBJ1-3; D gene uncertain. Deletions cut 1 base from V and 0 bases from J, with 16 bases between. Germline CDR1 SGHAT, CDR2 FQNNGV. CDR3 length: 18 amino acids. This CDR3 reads CASSLVGAAALSGNTIYF. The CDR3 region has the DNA TGTGCCAGCAGCTTAGTGGGTGCGGCAGCGCTCTCTGGAAACACCATATATTTT.

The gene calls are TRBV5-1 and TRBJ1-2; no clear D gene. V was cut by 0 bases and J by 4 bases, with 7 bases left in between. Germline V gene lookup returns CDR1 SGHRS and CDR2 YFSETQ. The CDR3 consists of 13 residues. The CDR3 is CASSLAGSYGYTF. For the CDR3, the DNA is TGCGCCAGCAGCTTGGCAGGCAGCTATGGCTACACCTTC.

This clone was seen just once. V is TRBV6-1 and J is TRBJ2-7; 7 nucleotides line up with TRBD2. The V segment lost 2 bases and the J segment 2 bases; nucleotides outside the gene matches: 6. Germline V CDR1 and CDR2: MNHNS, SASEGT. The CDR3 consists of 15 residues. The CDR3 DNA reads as TGTGCCAGCAGTGAATGGGCGGGGGACGCCTACGAGCAGTACTTC. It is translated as CASSEWAGDAYEQYF.

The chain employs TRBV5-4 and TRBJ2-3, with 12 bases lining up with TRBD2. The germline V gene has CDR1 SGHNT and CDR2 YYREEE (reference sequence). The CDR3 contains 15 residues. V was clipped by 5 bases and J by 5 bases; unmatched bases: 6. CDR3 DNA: TGTGCCAGCAGGTCTAGCGGGGGGGTTGGAGATACGCAGTATTTT. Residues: CASRSSGGVGDTQYF.

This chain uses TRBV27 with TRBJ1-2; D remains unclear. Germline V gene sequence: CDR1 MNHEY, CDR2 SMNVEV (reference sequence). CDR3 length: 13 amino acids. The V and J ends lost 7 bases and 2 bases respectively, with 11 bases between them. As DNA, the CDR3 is TGTGCCAGCAAAAATCCGGGGAACTATGGCTACACCTTC. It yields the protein CASKNPGNYGYTF.

CDR3 in DNA: TGCGCCAGCAGCCAAGGCCGACAGTTCAACTATGGCTACACCTTC. Its protein product is CASSQGRQFNYGYTF. This rearrangement joins TRBV4-1 to TRBJ1-2; TRBD1 is a possible D gene (5 bases). V lost 1 base and J lost 2, with 11 bases in between. The CDR3 is made up of 15 amino acids. CDR1 and CDR2 from the germline V gene are MGHRA and YSYEKL.